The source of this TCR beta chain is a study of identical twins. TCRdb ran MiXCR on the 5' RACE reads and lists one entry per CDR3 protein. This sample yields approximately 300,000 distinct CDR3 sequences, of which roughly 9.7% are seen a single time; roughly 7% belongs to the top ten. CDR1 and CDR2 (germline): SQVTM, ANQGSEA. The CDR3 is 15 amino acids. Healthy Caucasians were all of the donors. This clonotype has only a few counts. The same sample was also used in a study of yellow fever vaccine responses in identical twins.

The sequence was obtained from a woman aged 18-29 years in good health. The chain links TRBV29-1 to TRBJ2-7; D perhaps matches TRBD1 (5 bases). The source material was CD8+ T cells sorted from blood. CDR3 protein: CNVESATANTYEQYF. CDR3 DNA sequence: TGCAACGTAGAGAGTGCGACAGCTAATACCTACGAGCAGTACTTC.